The rows below give T cell receptor beta chains drawn from one sample of a study of metastatic and nonmetastatic thyroid tumors. TCRdb reanalyzed the PCR reads with MiXCR. Of tens of thousands of clones listed, 33% are singletons. The sample comprised tumor tissue. The origin of the receptors is a female donor with papillary thyroid cancer or a benign thyroid nodule (not recorded which). Some clones in this sample may be carry-over from other donors' samples. Each CDR3 is given with its conserved first and last residue.

J: TRBJ2-7; V: TRBV3-1; CDR3: CASSQTDRVGEQYF
J: TRBJ1-6; V: TRBV10-3; CDR3: CAISPGQNSPLHF
J: TRBJ1-1; V: TRBV28; CDR3: CASSPLGQLNTEAFF
J: TRBJ1-1; V: TRBV2; CDR3: CASSVAEGVNTEAFF
J: TRBJ2-7; V: TRBV19; CDR3: CASSPQATYSYEQYF
J: TRBJ2-1; V: TRBV7-2; CDR3: CASSLASLDGHEQFF
J: TRBJ2-7; V: TRBV28; CDR3: CASSPGTGEQYF
J: TRBJ1-2; V: TRBV18; CDR3: CASSPYGNNYGYTF
J: TRBJ2-1; V: TRBV3-1; CDR3: CAAGDNEQFF
J: TRBJ1-2; V: TRBV11-2; CDR3: CASSLASGLDGYTF
J: TRBJ2-6; V: TRBV14; CDR3: CASSLEDVRGSGANVLTF
J: TRBJ2-5; V: TRBV6-1; CDR3: CASRRDLQETQYF
J: TRBJ2-3; V: TRBV5-1; CDR3: CASSEPLTGADTQYF
J: TRBJ2-1; V: TRBV12-3/TRBV12-4; CDR3: CASKVLAGTYNEQFF
J: TRBJ1-5; V: TRBV12-3/TRBV12-4; CDR3: CASSWSGTDQPQHF
J: TRBJ2-5; V: TRBV6-1; CDR3: CASSRRLAGEETQYF
J: TRBJ2-1; V: TRBV6-1; CDR3: CASYAGYNEQFF
J: TRBJ2-2; V: TRBV6-2/TRBV6-3; CDR3: CASSAQASGTGELFF
J: TRBJ1-6; V: TRBV6-1; CDR3: CASRLGQKFNSPLHF
J: TRBJ2-3; V: TRBV10-3; CDR3: CAISKGQTTDTQYF
J: TRBJ2-2; V: TRBV12-3/TRBV12-4; CDR3: CASSLFASGTGELFF
J: TRBJ1-2; V: TRBV6-2/TRBV6-3; CDR3: CASRVEIYGYTF
J: TRBJ2-7; V: TRBV6-1; CDR3: CASRETSGNYEQYF
J: TRBJ2-1; V: TRBV6-2/TRBV6-3; CDR3: CASTGWERGEQFF
J: TRBJ1-6; V: TRBV28; CDR3: CASSLGGGNSPLHF
J: TRBJ2-1; V: TRBV19; CDR3: CASSIEAVPYNEQFF
J: TRBJ2-1; V: TRBV9; CDR3: CASSVFLAGGLGEQFF
J: TRBJ2-3; V: TRBV20-1; CDR3: CSARVGLHTDTQYF
J: TRBJ2-1; V: TRBV11-3; CDR3: CASLDRINEQFF
J: TRBJ1-5; V: TRBV6-5; CDR3: CASSSGTYPVHF
J: TRBJ2-2; V: TRBV9; CDR3: CASSGDSANTGELFF
J: TRBJ2-1; V: TRBV20-1; CDR3: CSANRLAGGPEQFF
J: TRBJ2-7; V: TRBV5-1; CDR3: CASSQSSAPSLYEQYF
J: TRBJ2-3; V: TRBV20-1; CDR3: CSVTSTHTDTQYF
J: TRBJ2-7; V: TRBV20-1; CDR3: CSADGTSDSYEQYF
J: TRBJ2-3; V: TRBV7-8; CDR3: CASSLRLADTDTQYF
J: TRBJ2-3; V: TRBV4-1; CDR3: CASSQSGQGTDTQYF
J: TRBJ1-1; V: TRBV5-1; CDR3: CASSGGTGEMTEAFF
J: TRBJ2-2; V: TRBV24-1; CDR3: CATSDHDWAGNTGELFF
J: TRBJ2-2; V: TRBV12-5; CDR3: CASGDFLWTGPNTGELFF
J: TRBJ2-7; V: TRBV5-1; CDR3: CASSLKFPGYEQYF
J: TRBJ2-7; V: TRBV6-1; CDR3: CASSAVGGGASYEQYF
J: TRBJ2-3; V: TRBV6-1; CDR3: CASAQGSPDTQYF
J: TRBJ2-7; V: TRBV20-1; CDR3: CSASSNPEQYF
J: TRBJ1-6; V: TRBV27; CDR3: CASSFFDPPNSPLHF
J: TRBJ1-1; V: TRBV11-2; CDR3: CASSSPGRNTEAFF
J: TRBJ2-7; V: TRBV20-1; CDR3: CSARGERNEQYF
J: TRBJ2-1; V: TRBV11-3; CDR3: CASSLALQDNEQFF